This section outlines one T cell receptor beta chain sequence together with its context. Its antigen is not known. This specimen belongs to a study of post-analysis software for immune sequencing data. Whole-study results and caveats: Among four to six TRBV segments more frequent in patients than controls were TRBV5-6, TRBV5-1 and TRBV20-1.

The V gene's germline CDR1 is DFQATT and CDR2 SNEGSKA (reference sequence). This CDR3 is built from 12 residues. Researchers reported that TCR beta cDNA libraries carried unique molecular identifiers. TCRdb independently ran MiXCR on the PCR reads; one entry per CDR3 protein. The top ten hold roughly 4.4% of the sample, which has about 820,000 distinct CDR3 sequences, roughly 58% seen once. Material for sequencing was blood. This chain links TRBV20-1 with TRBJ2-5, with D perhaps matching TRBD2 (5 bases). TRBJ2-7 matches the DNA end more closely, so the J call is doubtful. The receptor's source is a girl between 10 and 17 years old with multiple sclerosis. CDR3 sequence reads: CSARRLSYEQYF. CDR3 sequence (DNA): TGCAGTGCTAGAAGACTATCTTACGAGCAGTACTTC.